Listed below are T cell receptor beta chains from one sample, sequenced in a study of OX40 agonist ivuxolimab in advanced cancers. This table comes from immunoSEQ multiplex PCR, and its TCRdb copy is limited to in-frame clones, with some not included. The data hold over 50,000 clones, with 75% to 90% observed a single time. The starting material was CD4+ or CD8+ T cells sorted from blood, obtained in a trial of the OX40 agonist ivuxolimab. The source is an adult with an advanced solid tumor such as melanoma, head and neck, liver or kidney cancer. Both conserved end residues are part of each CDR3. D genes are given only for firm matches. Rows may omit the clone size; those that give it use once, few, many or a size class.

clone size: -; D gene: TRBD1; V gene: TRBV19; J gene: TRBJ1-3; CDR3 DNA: TGTGCCAGTAGTATTGGCCAGGGGGCCAACACCATATATTTT; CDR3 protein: CASSIGQGANTIYF
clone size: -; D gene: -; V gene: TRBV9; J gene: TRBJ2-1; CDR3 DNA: TGTGCCAGCAGCGTAGTGTGGGAGCGGGCCAATGAGCAGTTCTTC; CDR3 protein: CASSVVWERANEQFF
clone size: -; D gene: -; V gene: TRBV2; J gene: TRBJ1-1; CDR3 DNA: TGTGCCAGCAGTGAATTCCTAAGGGAACTTAACACTGAAGCTTTCTTT; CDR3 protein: CASSEFLRELNTEAFF
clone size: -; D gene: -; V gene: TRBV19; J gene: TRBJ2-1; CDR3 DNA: TGTGCCAGTAGTATAGGGGGAGAGAATGAGCAGTTCTTC; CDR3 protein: CASSIGGENEQFF
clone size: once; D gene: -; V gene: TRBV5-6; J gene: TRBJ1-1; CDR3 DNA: TGTGCCAGCAGCTTGCAAGGCACTGAAGCTTTCTTT; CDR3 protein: CASSLQGTEAFF
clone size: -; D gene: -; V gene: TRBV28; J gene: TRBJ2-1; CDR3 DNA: TGTGCCAGCAGTTTCCCGGGAGTAATCTACAATGAGCAGTTCTTC; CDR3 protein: CASSFPGVIYNEQFF
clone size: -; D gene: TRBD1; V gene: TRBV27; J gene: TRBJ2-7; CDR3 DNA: TGTGCCAGCAGGTCATCCGGGACAGCACCCTACGAGCAGTACTTC; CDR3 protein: CASRSSGTAPYEQYF
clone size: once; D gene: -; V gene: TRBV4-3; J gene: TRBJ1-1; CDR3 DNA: TGCGCCAGCAGCCAGGGTTACACTAACACTGAAGCTTTCTTT; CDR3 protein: CASSQGYTNTEAFF
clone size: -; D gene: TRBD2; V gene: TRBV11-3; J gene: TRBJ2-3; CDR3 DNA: TGTGCCAGCAGCTTTGGAGCGGGAGCGACAGATACGCAGTATTTT; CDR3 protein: CASSFGAGATDTQYF
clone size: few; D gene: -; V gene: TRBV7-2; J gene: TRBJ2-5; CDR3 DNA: TGTGCCAGCAGCATGCCGGGCCAAGAGACCCAGTACTTC; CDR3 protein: CASSMPGQETQYF
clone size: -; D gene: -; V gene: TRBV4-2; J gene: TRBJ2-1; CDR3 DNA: TGTGCCAGCAGCCCCCTTGGACTGGAGAGCTCCTACAATGAGCAGTTCTTC; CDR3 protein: CASSPLGLESSYNEQFF
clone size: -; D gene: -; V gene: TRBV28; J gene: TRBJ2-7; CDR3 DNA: TGTGCCAGCATGCACAGGGTGGCGGACTACGAGCAGTACTTC; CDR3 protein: CASMHRVADYEQYF
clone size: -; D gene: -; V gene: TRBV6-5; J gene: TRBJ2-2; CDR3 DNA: TGTGCCAGCAGTTACTCGTCCGAGACCGGGGAGCTGTTTTTT; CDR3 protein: CASSYSSETGELFF
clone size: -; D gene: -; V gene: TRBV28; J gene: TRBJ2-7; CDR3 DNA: TGTGCCAGCAGTTTCGGCTACGAGCAGTACTTC; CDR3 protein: CASSFGYEQYF
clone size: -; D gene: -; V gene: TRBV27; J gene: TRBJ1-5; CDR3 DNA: TGTGCCAGCAGCTATAATAGCAATCAGCCCCAGCATTTT; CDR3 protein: CASSYNSNQPQHF
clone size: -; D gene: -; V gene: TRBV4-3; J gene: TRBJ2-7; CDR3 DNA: TGCGCCAGCAGCCAAGATTTGGAATTTAACTCCTACGAGCAGTACTTC; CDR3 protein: CASSQDLEFNSYEQYF
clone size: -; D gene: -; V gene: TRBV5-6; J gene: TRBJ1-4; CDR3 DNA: TGTGCCAGCAGCTTGGTTGGGGGGCTTCCTAATGAAAAACTGTTTTTT; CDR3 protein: CASSLVGGLPNEKLFF
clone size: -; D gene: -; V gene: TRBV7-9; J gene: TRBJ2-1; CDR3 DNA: TGTGCCAGCAGCGCCTCCTACAATGAGCAGTTCTTC; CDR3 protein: CASSASYNEQFF
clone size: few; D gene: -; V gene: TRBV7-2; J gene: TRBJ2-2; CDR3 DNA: TGTGCCAGCAGCCCCTGGACAGAGAACACCGGGGAGCTGTTTTTT; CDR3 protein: CASSPWTENTGELFF
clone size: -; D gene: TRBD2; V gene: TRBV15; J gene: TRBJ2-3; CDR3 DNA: TGTGCCACCAGTCCGACTAGCGGGAGCCGCAGGGATACGCAGTATTTT; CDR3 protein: CATSPTSGSRRDTQYF
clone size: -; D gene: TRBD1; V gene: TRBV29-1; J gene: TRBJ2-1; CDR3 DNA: TGCAGCGTTAGGGAACAGGGGAATGAGCAGTTCTTC; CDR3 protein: CSVREQGNEQFF
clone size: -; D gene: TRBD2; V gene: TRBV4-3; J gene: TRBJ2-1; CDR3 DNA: TGCGCCAGCAGCCACTCAGCGGGGGGCCAGCCCGTTGAGCAGTTCTTC; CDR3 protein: CASSHSAGGQPVEQFF
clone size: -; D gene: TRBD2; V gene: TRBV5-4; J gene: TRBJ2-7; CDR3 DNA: TGTGCCAGCAGCTTGGGCAGCGGGAGCGGGTACGAGCAGTACTTC; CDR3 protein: CASSLGSGSGYEQYF